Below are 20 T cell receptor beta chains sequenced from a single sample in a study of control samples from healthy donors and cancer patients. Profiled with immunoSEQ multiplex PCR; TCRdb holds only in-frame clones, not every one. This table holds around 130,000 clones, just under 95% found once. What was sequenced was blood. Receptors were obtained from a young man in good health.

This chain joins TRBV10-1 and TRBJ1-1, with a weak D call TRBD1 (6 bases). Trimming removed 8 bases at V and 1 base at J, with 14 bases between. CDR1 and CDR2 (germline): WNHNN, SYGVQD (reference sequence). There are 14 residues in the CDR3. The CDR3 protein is CASASGAENTEAFF. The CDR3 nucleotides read TGCGCCAGCGCGTCAGGGGCGGAGAACACTGAAGCTTTCTTT.

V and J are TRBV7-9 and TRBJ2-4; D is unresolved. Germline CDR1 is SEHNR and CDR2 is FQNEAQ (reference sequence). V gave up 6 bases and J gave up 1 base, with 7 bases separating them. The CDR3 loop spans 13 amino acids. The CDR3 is CASSPVAKNIQYF. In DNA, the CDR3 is TGTGCCAGCAGTCCGGTGGCCAAAAACATTCAGTACTTC.

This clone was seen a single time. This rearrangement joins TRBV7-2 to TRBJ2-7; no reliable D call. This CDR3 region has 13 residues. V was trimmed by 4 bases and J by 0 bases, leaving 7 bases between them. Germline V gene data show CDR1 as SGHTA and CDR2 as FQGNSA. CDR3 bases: TGTGCCAGCAGCTCCTCAGTCTCCTACGAGCAGTACTTC. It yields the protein CASSSSVSYEQYF.

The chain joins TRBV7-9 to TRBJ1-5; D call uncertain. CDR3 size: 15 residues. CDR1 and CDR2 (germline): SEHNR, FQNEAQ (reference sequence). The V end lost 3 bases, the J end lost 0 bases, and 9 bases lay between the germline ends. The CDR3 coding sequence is TGTGCCAGCAGCTTCTCACGGGATAGCAATCAGCCCCAGCATTTT. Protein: CASSFSRDSNQPQHF.

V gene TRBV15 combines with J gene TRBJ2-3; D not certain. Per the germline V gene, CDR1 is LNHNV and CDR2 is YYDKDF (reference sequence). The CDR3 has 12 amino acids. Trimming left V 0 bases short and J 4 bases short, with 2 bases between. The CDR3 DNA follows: TGTGCCACCAGCAGAGACGCAGATACGCAGTATTTT. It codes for CATSRDADTQYF.

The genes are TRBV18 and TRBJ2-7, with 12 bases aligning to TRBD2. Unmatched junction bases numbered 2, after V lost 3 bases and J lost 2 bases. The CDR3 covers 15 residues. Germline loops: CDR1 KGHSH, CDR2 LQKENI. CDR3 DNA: TGTGCCAGCTCACCTGGACTAGCGGGGACCTACGAGCAGTACTTC. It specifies CASSPGLAGTYEQYF.

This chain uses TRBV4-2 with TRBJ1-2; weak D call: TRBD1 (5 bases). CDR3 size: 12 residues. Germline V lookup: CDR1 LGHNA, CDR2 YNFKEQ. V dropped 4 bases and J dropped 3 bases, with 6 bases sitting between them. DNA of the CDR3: TGTGCCAGCAGCCGGGGGGACTATGGCTACACCTTC. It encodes CASSRGDYGYTF.

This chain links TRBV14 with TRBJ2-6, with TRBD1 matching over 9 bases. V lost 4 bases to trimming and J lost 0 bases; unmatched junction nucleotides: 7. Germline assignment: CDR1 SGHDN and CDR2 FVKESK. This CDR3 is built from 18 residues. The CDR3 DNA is TGTGCCAGCAGCCGGTGGGGACAGGGCCCCTCTGGGGCCAACGTCCTGACTTTC. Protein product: CASSRWGQGPSGANVLTF.

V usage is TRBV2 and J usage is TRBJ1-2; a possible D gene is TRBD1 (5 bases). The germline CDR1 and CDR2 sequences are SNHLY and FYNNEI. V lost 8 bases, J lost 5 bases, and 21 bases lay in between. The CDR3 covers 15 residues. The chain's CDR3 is CASLGDGESMYGYTF. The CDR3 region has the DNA TGTGCCAGCCTGGGGGATGGGGAGAGTATGTATGGCTACACCTTC.

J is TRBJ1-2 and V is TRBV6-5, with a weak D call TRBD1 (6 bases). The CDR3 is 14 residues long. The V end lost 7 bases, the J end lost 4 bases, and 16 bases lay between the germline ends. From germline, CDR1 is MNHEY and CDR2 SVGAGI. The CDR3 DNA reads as TGTGCCAGCACTCGGGGGGGGCGAAGCTATGGCTACACCTTC. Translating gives CASTRGGRSYGYTF.

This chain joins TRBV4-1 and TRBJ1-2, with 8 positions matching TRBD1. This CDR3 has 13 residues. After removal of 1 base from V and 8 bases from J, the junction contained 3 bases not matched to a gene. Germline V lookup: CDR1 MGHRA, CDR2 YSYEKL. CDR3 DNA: TGCGCCAGCAGCCAAGTGACAGGGGAGGGCTACACCTTC. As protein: CASSQVTGEGYTF.

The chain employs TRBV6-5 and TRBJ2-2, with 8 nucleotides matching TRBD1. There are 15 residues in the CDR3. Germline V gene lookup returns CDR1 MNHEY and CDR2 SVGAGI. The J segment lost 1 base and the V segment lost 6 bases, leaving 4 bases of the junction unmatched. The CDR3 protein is CASSPGTGNTGELFF. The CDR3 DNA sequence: TGTGCCAGCAGCCCCGGGACAGGGAACACCGGGGAGCTGTTTTTT.

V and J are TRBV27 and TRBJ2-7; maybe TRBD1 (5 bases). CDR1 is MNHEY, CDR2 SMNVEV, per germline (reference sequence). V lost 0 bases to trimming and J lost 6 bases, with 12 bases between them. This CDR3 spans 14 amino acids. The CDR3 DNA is TGTGCCAGCAGTTTATCCCCAGGGAAAGGCGAGCAGTACTTC. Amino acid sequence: CASSLSPGKGEQYF.

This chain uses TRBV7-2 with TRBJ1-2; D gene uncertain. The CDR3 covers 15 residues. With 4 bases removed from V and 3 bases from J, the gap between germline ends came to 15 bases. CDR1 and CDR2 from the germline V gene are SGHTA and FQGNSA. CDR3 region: CASSWLGRTYYGYTF. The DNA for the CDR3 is TGTGCCAGCAGCTGGTTGGGCAGGACCTACTATGGCTACACCTTC.

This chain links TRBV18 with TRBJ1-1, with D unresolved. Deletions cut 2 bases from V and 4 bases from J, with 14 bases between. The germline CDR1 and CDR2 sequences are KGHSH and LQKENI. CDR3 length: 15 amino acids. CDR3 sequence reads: CASSPIAGIGTEAFF. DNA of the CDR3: TGTGCCAGCTCACCAATAGCCGGAATTGGCACTGAAGCTTTCTTT.

CDR3 protein: CASSKNRSSYNSPLHF. CDR3 DNA: TGTGCCAGCAGCAAAAACAGGAGCTCCTATAATTCACCCCTCCACTTT. V usage is TRBV21-1 and J usage is TRBJ1-6; no DNA check was done on the table's D call, TRBD1. TRBV21-1 constitutes a pseudogene. The CDR3 is 16 amino acids.

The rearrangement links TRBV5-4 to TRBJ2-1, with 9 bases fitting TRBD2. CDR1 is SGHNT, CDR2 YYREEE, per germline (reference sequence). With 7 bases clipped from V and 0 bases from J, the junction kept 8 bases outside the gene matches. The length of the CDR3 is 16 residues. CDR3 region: CASYPAGGRSYNEQFF. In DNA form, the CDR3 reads TGTGCCAGCTACCCTGCGGGGGGGCGCTCCTACAATGAGCAGTTCTTC.

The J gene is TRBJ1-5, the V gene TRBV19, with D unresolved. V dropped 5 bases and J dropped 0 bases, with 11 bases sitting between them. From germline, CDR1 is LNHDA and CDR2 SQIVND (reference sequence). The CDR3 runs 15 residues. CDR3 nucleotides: TGTGCCAGTAGTCTATCGTCTTATAGCAATCAGCCCCAGCATTTT. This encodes CASSLSSYSNQPQHF.

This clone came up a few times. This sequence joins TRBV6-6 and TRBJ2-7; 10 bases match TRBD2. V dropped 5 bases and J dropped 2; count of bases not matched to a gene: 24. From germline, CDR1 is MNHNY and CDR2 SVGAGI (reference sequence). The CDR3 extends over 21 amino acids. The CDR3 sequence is CASSLRLPRPPGTSATYEQYF. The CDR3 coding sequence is TGTGCCAGCAGTCTCCGCCTCCCCCGTCCCCCCGGGACTAGCGCGACCTACGAGCAGTACTTC.

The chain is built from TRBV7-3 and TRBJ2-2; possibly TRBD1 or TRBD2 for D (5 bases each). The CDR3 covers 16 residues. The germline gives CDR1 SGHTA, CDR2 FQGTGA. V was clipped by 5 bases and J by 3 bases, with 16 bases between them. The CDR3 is CASSQGVGEHTGELFF. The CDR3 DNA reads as TGTGCCAGCAGCCAAGGGGTGGGGGAACACACCGGGGAGCTGTTTTTT.